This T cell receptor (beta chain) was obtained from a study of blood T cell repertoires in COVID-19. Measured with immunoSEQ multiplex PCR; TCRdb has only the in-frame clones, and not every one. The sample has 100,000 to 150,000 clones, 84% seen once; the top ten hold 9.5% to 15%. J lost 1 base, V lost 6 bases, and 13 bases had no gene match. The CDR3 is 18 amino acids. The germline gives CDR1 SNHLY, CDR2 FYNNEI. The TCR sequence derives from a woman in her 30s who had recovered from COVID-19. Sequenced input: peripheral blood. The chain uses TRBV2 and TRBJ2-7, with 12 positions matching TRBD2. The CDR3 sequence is CASSDGSIGLAGSYEQYF. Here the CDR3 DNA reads TGTGCCAGCAGCGACGGGAGTATAGGACTAGCGGGGTCCTACGAGCAGTACTTC. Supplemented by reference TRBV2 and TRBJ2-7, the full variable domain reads EPEVTQTPSHQVTQMGQEVILRCVPISNHLYFYWYRQILGQKVEFLVSFYNNEISEKSEIFDDQFSVERPDGSNFTLKIRSTKLEDSAMYFCASSDGSIGLAGSYEQYFGPGTRLTVT.